This passage covers 32 T cell receptor beta chains from one sample sequenced in a study of CD8+ T cells in alopecia areata. Sorting used CD4, CD8alpha, NKG2D, NKG2ACE and other markers on pooled cutaneous lymph node cells. RNA was extracted and reverse transcribed into cDNA as the sequencing template. Profiled with immunoSEQ multiplex PCR; TCRdb holds only in-frame clones, not every one. The sample was found to contain more than 250,000 clones, and every one recurs. The sequencing sample was made of CD4+ T cells sorted from a lymph node. These receptors originate from a C3H/HeJ mouse with alopecia areata. The MHC haplotype of the strain is H2-k.

This clone was detected a few times. Each gene name is a mouse one. Read data end 4 residues before the CDR3 end; the end is taken from the germline J gene. The chain links TRBV13-1 to TRBJ2-4; TRBD2 aligns across 10 bases. This CDR3 has 16 amino acids. Unmatched junction bases numbered 2, after V lost 0 bases and J lost 1 base. CDR1 and CDR2 from the germline V gene are NSHNY and SYGAGN. CDR3 residues: CASSDAGGARQNTLYF. The covered CDR3 bases are TGTGCCAGCAGTGATGCTGGGGGGGCGCGTCAAAAC.

With respect to this clone: Germline and genes here are mouse. The CDR3 goes on 3 residues after the read ends, and that part is filled in from the germline J gene. V gene TRBV13-3 combines with J gene TRBJ1-6; D possibly corresponds to TRBD1 (5 bases). TRBJ1-6 is recorded as an ORF, its role being uncertain. Germline CDR1 reads NNHDY; CDR2 reads SYVADS. The V end lost 2 bases, the J end lost 7 bases, and 7 bases lay between the germline ends. This CDR3 region has 13 residues. The CDR3 is CASSEKGNSPLYF. Incomplete CDR3 DNA: TGTGCCAGCAGTGAAAAGGGGAATTCGCCC.

A few counts support this clone. The listed genes are named as in mouse. With the read ending 4 residues before the CDR3 end, the germline J gene is used to fill in that end. Other DNA sequences within the sample encode an identical CDR3. The V gene is TRBV19, the J gene TRBJ2-3, with 9 bases identical to TRBD1. With V trimmed by 2 bases and J by 1 base, 2 bases remained unmatched. The CDR3 totals 15 residues. Germline CDR1 reads FNHDT; CDR2 reads SITEND (reference sequence). The CDR3 DNA, read in part, is TGTGCCAGCAGTATTAGACAGGGGGGTGCAGAA. Encoded protein: CASSIRQGGAE. The whole CDR3 sequence reads CASSIRQGGAETLYF. The full variable domain, with the rest looked up from reference TRBV19 and TRBJ2-3, is GGIITQTPKFLIGQEGQKLTLKCQQNFNHDTMYWYRQDSGKGLRLIYYSITENDLQKGDLSEGYDASREKKSSFSLTVTSAQKNEMAVFLCASSIRQGGAETLYFGSGTRLTVL.

This clone has a handful of counts. Mouse gene names apply. The read falls 4 residues short of the CDR3 end, and the missing part is taken from the germline J gene. The chain is built from TRBV1 and TRBJ2-5, with D possibly being TRBD1 (7 bases). In germline, CDR1 is NSQYPW, CDR2 LRSPGD (reference sequence). The CDR3 contains 15 residues. The CDR3 DNA, read in part, is TGCACCTGCAGTGCAGAGAGGGGGCAGAGAGAC. This sequence encodes CTCSAERGQRD. The entire CDR3 protein is CTCSAERGQRDTQYF.

A remark on this clone: Gene labels here are mouse ones. The read comes to an end 4 residues before the CDR3 does, leaving the germline J gene to fill in the end. V usage is TRBV1 and J usage is TRBJ2-5; D unclear. The CDR3 extends over 13 amino acids. Germline CDR1 is NSQYPW and CDR2 is LRSPGD (reference sequence). The CDR3 region is CTCSAASRDTQYF. The CDR3 bases that were read are TGCACCTGCAGTGCAGCCAGTCGAGAC. Filled out from reference TRBV1 and TRBJ2-5, the complete variable domain reads VTLLEQNPRWRLVPRGQAVNLRCILKNSQYPWMSWYQQDLQKQLQWLFTLRSPGDKEVKSLPGADYLATRVTDTELRLQVANMSQGRTLYCTCSAASRDTQYFGPGTRLLVL.

This clone was found a few times. Genes and germline are mouse. The CDR3 is cut off 4 residues early in the read; its end comes from the germline J gene. The rearrangement links TRBV5 to TRBJ2-3; 12 bases match TRBD1. In germline, CDR1 is LGHNA, CDR2 YNLKQL (reference sequence). Trimming removed 5 bases from V and 4 bases from J; junction bases left unmatched: 1. The length of the CDR3 is 14 residues. The CDR3 spells CASSGTGGSETLYF. CDR3 bases read: TGTGCCAGCAGCGGGACAGGGGGCTCAGAA.

This clone was counted a few times. Mouse gene names and germline throughout. The read stops 4 residues short of the end of the CDR3; the missing end is completed from the germline J gene. V usage is TRBV1 and J usage is TRBJ2-7; D is undetermined. Germline CDR1 and CDR2: NSQYPW and LRSPGD (reference sequence). The CDR3 consists of 10 residues. The CDR3 sequence: CTCSSYEQYF. The part of the CDR3 DNA that was read is TGCACCTGCAGCTCGTAT. The full variable domain, completed using reference TRBV1 and TRBJ2-7, is VTLLEQNPRWRLVPRGQAVNLRCILKNSQYPWMSWYQQDLQKQLQWLFTLRSPGDKEVKSLPGADYLATRVTDTELRLQVANMSQGRTLYCTCSSYEQYFGPGTRLTVL.

Concerning this clone: Gene names and germline refer to mouse. The sequence runs out 4 residues before the end of the CDR3; the remainder is reconstructed from the germline J gene. The chain recombines TRBV5 with TRBJ2-2, with D uncertain. The germline V gene encodes CDR1 LGHNA and CDR2 YNLKQL (reference sequence). V was shortened by 1 base and J by 6 bases, with 3 bases between the two germline ends. The CDR3 is 12 amino acids. CDR3 sequence: CASSQVPGQLYF. The sequenced CDR3 bases are TGTGCCAGCAGCCAAGTCCCCGGG.

Notes on this clone: Gene names refer to mouse genes. Read data end 4 residues before the CDR3 end; the end is taken from the germline J gene. This chain links TRBV13-1 with TRBJ2-7, with D unclear. CDR3 length equals 13 residues. The germline V gene has CDR1 NSHNY and CDR2 SYGAGN. The V gene lost 1 base and the J gene lost 0 bases, with 5 bases spanning the gap. The CDR3 here is CASSDLNSYEQYF. Incomplete CDR3 DNA: TGTGCCAGCAGTGATCTGAACTCCTAT.

This clone appeared a few times. A read error may explain this, as a much larger clone is one base away. Mouse names are used for the genes. The read comes to an end 4 residues before the CDR3 does, leaving the germline J gene to fill in the end. In the same sample, other DNA sequences code for this CDR3. This chain uses TRBV5 with TRBJ2-7; tentatively, D is TRBD1 (6 bases). Germline assignment: CDR1 LGHNA and CDR2 YNLKQL (reference sequence). Between the trimmed V and J ends, which lost 2 bases and 0 bases, there was a span of 8 bases. This CDR3 comprises 14 residues. The covered CDR3 bases are TGTGCCAGCAGCCAACGGGACAACTCCTAT. Translating it yields CASSQRDNSY. The entire CDR3 reads CASSQRDNSYEQYF.

This clone was observed a few times. Gene and germline names: mouse. This chain's CDR3 is CASSKGHANTEVFF. CDR3 bases read: TGTGCCAGCAGTAAGGGACACGCAAACACA. V usage is TRBV19 and J usage is TRBJ1-1, with D tentatively TRBD1 (6 bases). The sequenced fragment ends 4 residues before the CDR3 boundary, so the rest is inferred from the germline J gene. Trimming pared 3 bases from V and 0 bases from J, leaving 9 bases between. Germline CDR1 FNHDT, CDR2 SITEND (reference sequence). The CDR3 loop spans 14 amino acids. The full variable domain, rest sourced from reference TRBV19 and TRBJ1-1, is GGIITQTPKFLIGQEGQKLTLKCQQNFNHDTMYWYRQDSGKGLRLIYYSITENDLQKGDLSEGYDASREKKSSFSLTVTSAQKNEMAVFLCASSKGHANTEVFFGKGTRLTVV.

A note on this clone: Mouse gene names apply. The read gets to within 4 residues of the CDR3 end, and the germline J gene fills in the rest. This chain links TRBV1 with TRBJ2-3, with TRBD2 matching over 11 bases. The CDR3 consists of 15 residues. Per the germline V gene, CDR1 is NSQYPW and CDR2 is LRSPGD (reference sequence). The V segment lost 4 bases and the J segment 2 bases; nucleotides outside the gene matches: 2. The part of the CDR3 DNA that was read is TGCACCTGCAGTGACTGGGGGGGCGATGCAGAA. This translates into CTCSDWGGDAE. The whole CDR3 region reads CTCSDWGGDAETLYF.

This clone was counted only a few times. Gene labels here are mouse ones. The read terminates 4 residues ahead of where the CDR3 ends, so the germline J gene completes it. Other DNA sequences in this specimen translate into the identical CDR3. This chain links TRBV1 with TRBJ2-7; weak D call: TRBD2 (6 bases). Trimming took 3 bases from V and 0 from J, leaving 9 bases between them. The CDR3 contains 14 residues. CDR1 NSQYPW and CDR2 LRSPGD come from the germline V gene (reference sequence). CDR3 DNA, as far as it was read: TGCACCTGCAGTGCTCTGGGGAGCTCCTAT. As protein: CTCSALGSSY. The whole CDR3 protein is CTCSALGSSYEQYF.

On this clone: These gene names are mouse names. The read halts 4 residues ahead of the CDR3 end, with the missing end drawn from the germline J gene. This rearrangement joins TRBV19 to TRBJ2-3; TRBD1 is a possible D gene (6 bases). Germline V gene lookup returns CDR1 FNHDT and CDR2 SITEND (reference sequence). This CDR3 spans 14 amino acids. V was pared by 4 bases and J by 3 bases, with 12 bases between. The covered CDR3 bases are TGTGCCAGCAGTGTCTCAGGGGAAGCAGAA. Protein: CASSVSGEAE. The complete CDR3 reads CASSVSGEAETLYF. The full variable domain, its missing parts supplied by reference TRBV19 and TRBJ2-3, is GGIITQTPKFLIGQEGQKLTLKCQQNFNHDTMYWYRQDSGKGLRLIYYSITENDLQKGDLSEGYDASREKKSSFSLTVTSAQKNEMAVFLCASSVSGEAETLYFGSGTRLTVL.

Concerning this clone itself: The germline and genes are mouse ones. The observed sequence ends 4 residues before the CDR3 terminus, with the missing tail filled in from the germline J gene. The gene calls are TRBV19 and TRBJ1-2; D may be TRBD1 (5 bases). CDR1 and CDR2 (germline): FNHDT, SITEND (reference sequence). This CDR3 spans 11 amino acids. V lost 7 bases, J lost 4 bases, and 8 bases lay in between. The CDR3 bases that were read are TGTGCCAGCGGGAGGGGCTCC. The encoded protein is CASGRGS. The CDR3 in its entirety is CASGRGSDYTF.

For this clone: Gene names denote mouse genes. The sequence runs out 4 residues before the end of the CDR3; the remainder is reconstructed from the germline J gene. The rearrangement joins TRBV19 to TRBJ2-5; 10 nucleotides line up with TRBD1. Germline V lookup: CDR1 FNHDT, CDR2 SITEND (reference sequence). This CDR3 spans 14 amino acids. The CDR3 bases that were read are TGTGCCAGCAGACGGGACAGGGGAGGGGAC. Translated, it gives CASRRDRGGD. The entire CDR3 is CASRRDRGGDTQYF. The full variable domain, with the rest looked up from reference TRBV19 and TRBJ2-5, is GGIITQTPKFLIGQEGQKLTLKCQQNFNHDTMYWYRQDSGKGLRLIYYSITENDLQKGDLSEGYDASREKKSSFSLTVTSAQKNEMAVFLCASRRDRGGDTQYFGPGTRLLVL.

This clone was seen only a few times. Genes here carry mouse names. The read comes to an end 4 residues before the CDR3 does, leaving the germline J gene to fill in the end. Other DNA variants within this sample encode the same CDR3. The rearrangement links TRBV5 to TRBJ2-3; TRBD2 aligns across 8 bases. Unmatched junction bases numbered 3, after V lost 1 base and J lost 0 bases. The CDR3 is made up of 16 amino acids. Germline CDR1 is LGHNA and CDR2 is YNLKQL (reference sequence). The CDR3 region is CASSQVLGGSAETLYF. The DNA read from the CDR3 is TGTGCCAGCAGCCAAGTGCTGGGGGGAAGTGCAGAA.

About this clone itself: Mouse gene names apply. The read is 4 residues too short to cover the CDR3 end, so that end is filled in from the germline J gene. V usage is TRBV13-3 and J usage is TRBJ2-3, with 8 nucleotides matching TRBD2. Germline V CDR1 and CDR2: NNHDY, SYVADS. CDR3 length: 13 amino acids. The covered CDR3 bases are TGTGCCAGCAGTCAGCTGGGGGGAGAA. Its translation: CASSQLGGE. In full, the CDR3 reads CASSQLGGETLYF.

This clone was counted between two and nine times. The genes are named according to mouse. The CDR3 is cut off 4 residues early in the read; its end comes from the germline J gene. The V call is TRBV13-1, the J call TRBJ2-5; 9 bases are a match to TRBD2. The germline gives CDR1 NSHNY, CDR2 SYGAGN. This CDR3 has 17 residues. V shed 0 bases, J shed 0 bases, and the junction held 5 bases outside the gene matches. The CDR3 sequence: CASSDVTGGLNQDTQYF. Partial CDR3 DNA: TGTGCCAGCAGTGATGTGACTGGGGGTCTTAACCAAGAC.

In regard to this clone: Gene names follow the mouse nomenclature. Incomplete CDR3 DNA: TGTGCCAGCAGCCAAGGGACTGGGGGGGCGCGA. Protein sequence: CASSQGTGGAR. The CDR3 reads in full as CASSQGTGGAREVFF. The rearrangement joins TRBV5 to TRBJ1-1, with TRBD1 as a possible D gene (6 bases). With the read ending 4 residues before the CDR3 end, the germline J gene is used to fill in that end. The CDR3 is 15 residues long. In germline, CDR1 is LGHNA, CDR2 YNLKQL (reference sequence).

About this clone: Gene names are mouse gene names. The sequence runs out 4 residues before the end of the CDR3; the remainder is reconstructed from the germline J gene. V is TRBV19 and J is TRBJ2-4, with D possibly matching TRBD2 (7 bases). The CDR3 has 15 amino acids. Trimming cost V 1 base and J 1 base, with 10 bases left between them. CDR1 is FNHDT and CDR2 is SITEND in the germline V gene (reference sequence). The chain's CDR3 is CASSIKGGGQNTLYF. CDR3 DNA (partial): TGTGCCAGCAGTATAAAGGGGGGGGGTCAAAAC.

Note on this clone: Gene names refer to mouse genes. The read comes to an end 4 residues before the CDR3 does, leaving the germline J gene to fill in the end. Other DNA variants within this sample encode the same CDR3. V is TRBV19 and J is TRBJ1-1; D gene uncertain. V was trimmed by 4 bases and J by 0 bases, leaving 7 bases between them. The length of the CDR3 is 13 residues. Looked up from germline, CDR1 is FNHDT and CDR2 is SITEND (reference sequence). CDR3 DNA, as far as it was read: TGTGCCAGCAGTCCAACTGCAAACACA. It encodes CASSPTANT. The full CDR3 protein reads CASSPTANTEVFF. Full variable domain (outside the CDR3, taken from reference TRBV19 and TRBJ1-1): GGIITQTPKFLIGQEGQKLTLKCQQNFNHDTMYWYRQDSGKGLRLIYYSITENDLQKGDLSEGYDASREKKSSFSLTVTSAQKNEMAVFLCASSPTANTEVFFGKGTRLTVV.

Details on this clone: Genes here carry mouse names. The read gets to within 3 residues of the CDR3 end, and the germline J gene fills in the rest. Different DNA sequences within this sample yield the same CDR3. The chain has TRBV13-1 and TRBJ1-6; 7 nucleotides align to TRBD1. TRBJ1-6 has ORF status, its function being uncertain. The J segment lost 5 bases and the V segment lost 5 bases, leaving 4 bases of the junction unmatched. From germline, CDR1 is NSHNY and CDR2 SYGAGN. CDR3 size: 14 residues. CDR3 bases read: TGTGCCAGCAGGCCGGGACAGAATAATTCGCCC. Translation gives CASRPGQNNSP. The whole CDR3 sequence reads CASRPGQNNSPLYF.

This clone was observed a handful of times. Germline and genes: mouse. The read stops 4 residues short of the end of the CDR3; the missing end is completed from the germline J gene. This chain joins TRBV13-1 and TRBJ2-5; D is perhaps TRBD1 (5 bases). The ends were cut back, 7 bases at V and 3 bases at J, with 12 bases in the middle. CDR1 is NSHNY and CDR2 is SYGAGN in the germline V gene. The CDR3 consists of 13 residues. CDR3 bases read: TGTGCCAGCGCTACGACAGAACAAGAC. This codes for CASATTEQD. The entire CDR3 protein reads CASATTEQDTQYF.

The sample holds a few counts of this clone. This may be a read error: a much more frequent sequence differs by one nucleotide. These gene names are mouse names. The CDR3 end is not reached by the read, which stops 3 residues before it; the germline J gene fills it in. This rearrangement joins TRBV13-3 to TRBJ1-6; maybe TRBD1 (6 bases). Being an ORF, TRBJ1-6 has a function that is uncertain. The CDR3 is made up of 15 amino acids. V was pared by 3 bases and J by 0 bases, with 7 bases between. CDR1 is NNHDY and CDR2 is SYVADS in the germline V gene. The part of the CDR3 DNA that was read is TGTGCCAGCAGTGTGGACAGTTCCTATAATTCGCCC. This encodes CASSVDSSYNSP. In full, the CDR3 is CASSVDSSYNSPLYF.

This clone was found a few times. Mouse gene names apply. The read gets to within 4 residues of the CDR3 end, and the germline J gene fills in the rest. In the same sample, other DNA sequences code for this CDR3. V usage is TRBV5 and J usage is TRBJ2-5; D may be TRBD1 (6 bases). This CDR3 contains 14 residues. CDR1 is LGHNA and CDR2 is YNLKQL in the germline V gene (reference sequence). The covered CDR3 bases are TGTGCCAGCAGCCAAGACCCCAGGGGAGAC. As protein: CASSQDPRGD. The CDR3 in its entirety is CASSQDPRGDTQYF.

Details on this clone: Each gene name is a mouse one. The sequence runs out 3 residues before the end of the CDR3; the remainder is reconstructed from the germline J gene. The chain employs TRBV1 and TRBJ1-6; D may be TRBD1 (6 bases). TRBJ1-6 is designated an ORF whose function remains uncertain. This CDR3 is 17 amino acids long. Germline CDR1 NSQYPW, CDR2 LRSPGD (reference sequence). V gave up 0 bases and J gave up 9 bases, with 18 bases separating them. The covered CDR3 bases are TGCACCTGCAGTGCAGATCGTCAGGCAGGGGTCGGTTCGCCC. Protein product: CTCSADRQAGVGSP. The whole CDR3 protein is CTCSADRQAGVGSPLYF.

Remarks on this clone: All gene names here are mouse names. The read ends 4 residues early relative to the CDR3; the germline J gene fills the gap. The chain couples TRBV5 to TRBJ2-1, with TRBD2 matching 8 bases. From germline, CDR1 is LGHNA and CDR2 YNLKQL (reference sequence). The CDR3 has 16 residues. The CDR3: CASSQEGGALKAEQFF. Partial CDR3 DNA: TGTGCCAGCAGCCAAGAGGGGGGGGCGCTTAAGGCT.

In regard to this clone: Germline and genes here are mouse. The read falls 4 residues short of the CDR3 end, and the missing part is taken from the germline J gene. This same CDR3 is encoded by further DNA sequences in the sample. The chain combines TRBV19 with TRBJ2-1, with D possibly being TRBD1 or TRBD2 (7 bases each). The CDR3 contains 13 residues. Germline CDR1 FNHDT, CDR2 SITEND (reference sequence). CDR3 region: CASSIQGGAEQFF. Incomplete CDR3 DNA: TGTGCCAGCAGTATACAGGGGGGCGCT.

Only a few counts were recorded for this clone. Here the gene names and germline are mouse. CDR3 sequence: CASTRTGGYNSPLYF. CDR3 bases read: TGTGCCAGCACCCGGACAGGGGGCTATAATTCGCCC. The chain combines TRBV19 with TRBJ1-6; 10 nucleotides match TRBD1. The CDR3 is cut off 3 residues early in the read; its end comes from the germline J gene. TRBJ1-6 is recorded as an ORF, its role being uncertain. Germline assignment: CDR1 FNHDT and CDR2 SITEND (reference sequence). The CDR3 loop spans 15 amino acids. J gave up 3 bases and V 6 bases, and 3 bases lay outside the gene matches.

Notes on this clone: Here the gene names and germline are mouse. The read gets to within 4 residues of the CDR3 end, and the germline J gene fills in the rest. This rearrangement joins TRBV1 to TRBJ1-1; 9 bases line up with TRBD1. The V gene end was trimmed by 5 bases and the J gene end by 4 bases; junction bases not matched to a gene: 8. The length of the CDR3 is 15 residues. Looked up from germline, CDR1 is NSQYPW and CDR2 is LRSPGD (reference sequence). Partial CDR3 DNA: TGCACCTGCAGTCGCCTACAGGGGGCAGGCACA. Translation gives CTCSRLQGAGT. The entire CDR3 protein is CTCSRLQGAGTEVFF.

Worth noting for this clone: Each gene name is a mouse one. The chain's CDR3 is CAWSLWPGGEGAETLYF. CDR3 DNA (partial): TGTGCCTGGAGTCTATGGCCTGGGGGGGAGGGGGCAGAA. The chain is built from TRBV31 and TRBJ2-3; 9 bases agree with TRBD2. The read falls 4 residues short of the CDR3 end, and the missing part is taken from the germline J gene. V lost 0 bases, J lost 3 bases, and 10 bases stayed unmatched. In germline, CDR1 is GKSSPN, CDR2 SITVG. CDR3 length: 17 residues.